The entry below describes one TCR beta chain. This specimen belongs to a study of blood T cell repertoires in COVID-19. Looking at the study overall: The origin of the acute and convalescent COVID-19 samples was the United States, Italy and Spain. Nucleic acid was either cDNA or gDNA, and it came from T cells, B-cell-depleted T cells, or PBMCs.

In the authors' workflow: Reference gene primer amplification yielded estimated nucleated cell counts. Method: immunoSEQ multiplex PCR; TCRdb's copy keeps in-frame clones and lacks some. That table is the source of V, J and clone size, and D and trimming were worked out from the DNA. This sample has 150,000 to 250,000 clones, with roughly four fifths found just once. The V end lost 4 bases, the J end lost 0 bases, and 14 bases lay between the germline ends. Per germline, CDR1 SGHRS and CDR2 YFSETQ. CDR3 length: 16 residues. The source material was PBMCs or T cells enriched from blood (not recorded which). The receptor was derived from a man in his forties or fifties who had recovered from COVID-19. The chain employs TRBV5-1 and TRBJ1-5; TRBD1 is a possible D gene (6 bases). The CDR3 protein is CASSPGQTNSNQPQHF. The CDR3 nucleotides are TGCGCCAGCAGCCCTGGACAGACAAATAGCAATCAGCCCCAGCATTTT.